One sample yielded the 25 T cell receptor beta chains listed below, sequenced in a study of OX40 agonist ivuxolimab in advanced cancers. TCRdb keeps only in-frame clones here, not all; method: immunoSEQ multiplex PCR. The data hold roughly 70,000 clones, with around 85% observed a single time. Here the sequenced sample was CD4+ or CD8+ T cells sorted from blood, taken in a trial of the OX40 agonist ivuxolimab. The receptor set was obtained from an adult with an advanced solid tumor such as melanoma, head and neck, liver or kidney cancer.

The chain has TRBV6-5 and TRBJ2-7; D is ambiguous. V lost 5 bases and J lost 3, with 8 bases in between. CDR1 and CDR2 (germline): MNHEY, SVGAGI. This CDR3 has 12 residues. DNA for the CDR3: TGTGCCAGCAGTGCCTCTAGCTACGAGCAGTACTTC. It yields the protein CASSASSYEQYF.

The V and J genes are TRBV2 and TRBJ1-3; a possible D gene is TRBD1 (6 bases). V was shortened by 7 bases and J by 0 bases, with 10 bases between the two germline ends. The CDR3 totals 14 residues. CDR1 is SNHLY and CDR2 is FYNNEI in the germline V gene. The chain's CDR3 is CASTRTVSGNTIYF. In nucleotides, the CDR3 is TGTGCCAGCACCAGGACAGTCTCTGGAAACACCATATATTTT.

V gene TRBV5-1 combines with J gene TRBJ1-1; D ambiguous. The CDR3 consists of 14 residues. The germline V gene encodes CDR1 SGHRS and CDR2 YFSETQ. The germline V and J ends were trimmed by 1 base and 1 base, with 8 bases remaining between them. CDR3 in DNA: TGCGCCAGCAGCTTGTCTTCAGGGAACACTGAAGCTTTCTTT. Encoded protein: CASSLSSGNTEAFF.

This chain links TRBV20-1 with TRBJ1-2, with D possibly TRBD1 on 5 matching bases. The CDR3 contains 10 residues. From germline, CDR1 is DFQATT and CDR2 SNEGSKA (reference sequence). V lost 7 bases, J lost 4 bases, and 7 bases lay in between. The chain's CDR3 is CSGTPYGYTF. CDR3 nucleotide sequence: TGCAGTGGGACACCCTATGGCTACACCTTC.

The chain has TRBV27 and TRBJ2-2, with 9 bases lining up with TRBD2. Germline assignment: CDR1 MNHEY and CDR2 SMNVEV (reference sequence). V gave up 6 bases and J gave up 7 bases; unmatched junction bases: 12. The CDR3 length is 16 residues. The CDR3 reads CASSWSLAGSGGELFF. The CDR3 coding sequence is TGTGCCAGCAGCTGGTCTCTAGCGGGATCTGGCGGGGAGCTGTTTTTT.

V gene TRBV4-1 combines with J gene TRBJ1-4; the D gene is possibly TRBD1 (6 bases). The CDR3 covers 15 residues. Germline loops: CDR1 MGHRA, CDR2 YSYEKL. V dropped 8 bases and J dropped 5 bases, with 18 bases sitting between them. This chain's CDR3 is CASRLSGTLNEKLFF. Written as DNA, the CDR3 is TGCGCCAGCCGACTTTCCGGGACATTAAATGAAAAACTGTTTTTT.

This clone appeared a few times. This CDR3 is also generated by other DNA sequences in the sample. The chain couples TRBV6-6 to TRBJ2-7; D is ambiguous. CDR3 size: 12 residues. Germline lookup yields CDR1 MNHNY and CDR2 SVGAGI (reference sequence). V dropped 0 bases and J dropped 4 bases, with 4 bases sitting between them. In DNA form, the CDR3 reads TGTGCCAGCAGTTACTCATCTTACGAGCAGTACTTC. Its translation is CASSYSSYEQYF.

V usage is TRBV7-7 and J usage is TRBJ2-5; D remains unclear. V gave up 1 base and J gave up 4 bases, with 13 bases separating them. The V gene's germline CDR1 is SSHAT and CDR2 FNYEAQ (reference sequence). CDR3 length equals 15 residues. The CDR3 DNA sequence: TGTGCCAGCAGCTTAGGAATTACCCCTGTAGAGACCCAGTACTTC. Translation gives CASSLGITPVETQYF.

The chain links TRBV9 to TRBJ2-7, with unresolved D. CDR3 length equals 16 residues. Trimming pared 0 bases from V and 6 bases from J, leaving 19 bases between. CDR1 is SGDLS, CDR2 YYNGEE, per germline. The CDR3 protein is CASSVEETRVRVEQYF. CDR3 DNA: TGTGCCAGCAGCGTAGAAGAGACACGGGTTCGTGTCGAGCAGTACTTC.

The rearrangement links TRBV7-9 to TRBJ2-7, with D possibly TRBD2 on 6 matching bases. Germline CDR1 is SEHNR and CDR2 is FQNEAQ (reference sequence). V was shortened by 5 bases and J by 1 base, with 15 bases between the two germline ends. CDR3 length equals 15 residues. CDR3 DNA: TGTGCCAGCAGCGAGGCCGGGGGAGGATCCTACGAGCAGTACTTC. Translated, it gives CASSEAGGGSYEQYF.

The rearrangement joins TRBV6-5 to TRBJ1-2; D gene uncertain. Trimming pared 0 bases from V and 3 bases from J, leaving 8 bases between. CDR1 is MNHEY and CDR2 is SVGAGI in the germline V gene. This CDR3 is built from 14 residues. CDR3 protein: CASSYSALDYGYTF. The CDR3 nucleotides are TGTGCCAGCAGTTACTCCGCACTGGACTATGGCTACACCTTC.

The genes are TRBV18 and TRBJ1-6; 9 positions match TRBD1. V trimming: 6 bases; J trimming: 8 bases; junction bases outside the gene matches: 8. This CDR3 has 15 amino acids. Per the germline V gene, CDR1 is KGHSH and CDR2 is LQKENI. The CDR3 spells CASSGTGSEDSPLHF. CDR3 DNA sequence: TGTGCCAGCTCGGGGACAGGGTCTGAGGATTCACCCCTCCACTTT. Using reference TRBV18 and TRBJ1-6 for the parts outside the CDR3, the full variable domain is NAGVMQNPRHLVRRRGQEARLRCSPMKGHSHVYWYRQLPEEGLKFMVYLQKENIIDESGMPKERFSAEFPKEGPSILRIQQVVRGDSAAYFCASSGTGSEDSPLHFGNGTRLTVT.

The V gene is TRBV19, the J gene TRBJ1-2, with 10 nucleotides matching TRBD1. V was pared by 7 bases and J by 7 bases, with 12 bases of the junction left unmatched. Germline CDR1 reads LNHDA; CDR2 reads SQIVND (reference sequence). The CDR3 covers 15 residues. The chain's CDR3 is CASNGDRDRGLGYTF. DNA of the CDR3: TGTGCCAGTAACGGGGATCGGGACAGGGGACTTGGCTACACCTTC.

The rearrangement links TRBV4-2 to TRBJ2-5; 14 bases line up with TRBD2. The germline V gene encodes CDR1 LGHNA and CDR2 YNFKEQ. The CDR3 has 16 amino acids. The J segment lost 5 bases and the V segment lost 5 bases, leaving 7 bases of the junction unmatched. CDR3 nucleotides: TGTGCCAGCAGCTCCCGACTAGCGGGGGGGCAGGAGACCCAGTACTTC. Its translation is CASSSRLAGGQETQYF.

The V and J genes are TRBV7-9 and TRBJ1-1; D is ambiguous. The ends were cut back, 4 bases at V and 8 bases at J, with 11 bases in the middle. This CDR3 contains 12 residues. CDR1 is SEHNR and CDR2 is FQNEAQ in the germline V gene (reference sequence). CDR3 protein: CASSSTRSEAFF. Written as DNA, the CDR3 is TGTGCCAGCAGCTCCACCCGGAGCGAAGCTTTCTTT.

The rearrangement links TRBV7-3 to TRBJ2-2; D gene uncertain. In germline, CDR1 is SGHTA, CDR2 FQGTGA. Trimming removed 1 base from V and 5 bases from J, with 8 bases in between. This CDR3 spans 14 amino acids. The CDR3 reads CASSLNWVTGELFF. Written as DNA, the CDR3 is TGTGCCAGCAGCTTAAATTGGGTAACCGGGGAGCTGTTTTTT.

This clone was picked up one time. This chain connects TRBV30 to TRBJ1-6; no definite D call. The CDR3 totals 16 residues. Trimming pared 0 bases from V and 1 base from J, leaving 10 bases between. The germline V gene has CDR1 GTSNPN and CDR2 SVGIG (reference sequence). The CDR3 nucleotides read TGTGCCTGGAGTGTACGGCGGGGTTCCTATAATTCACCCCTCCACTTT. Translated, it gives CAWSVRRGSYNSPLHF.

Concerning this clone itself: The same CDR3 arises from other DNA sequences in this sample as well. The chain employs TRBV9 and TRBJ2-2; no clear D gene. Germline CDR1 is SGDLS and CDR2 is YYNGEE. The CDR3 loop spans 14 amino acids. Trimming removed 0 bases at V and 0 bases at J, with 3 bases between. The DNA for the CDR3 is TGTGCCAGCAGCGTAGCGGCGAACACCGGGGAGCTGTTTTTT. This translates into CASSVAANTGELFF.

CDR3 sequence reads: CASSRTSGGPNTGELFF. CDR3 DNA sequence: TGTGCCAGCAGCCGGACTAGCGGGGGGCCGAACACCGGGGAGCTGTTTTTT. The chain employs TRBV7-8 and TRBJ2-2; 14 bases agree with TRBD2. Germline CDR1 SGHVS, CDR2 FQNEAQ. CDR3 size: 17 residues. The V and J ends lost 5 bases and 0 bases, in that order; junction bases with no gene match: 2.

This sequence joins TRBV9 and TRBJ2-7; the D is unclear. The V end was cut by 2 bases, the J end by 6 bases, with 15 bases between. Germline V CDR1 and CDR2: SGDLS, YYNGEE. The CDR3 is 14 residues long. For the CDR3, the DNA is TGTGCCAGCAGCGTGGACCCCCAAACGAGCGAGCAGTACTTC. It translates to CASSVDPQTSEQYF. Together with reference TRBV9 and TRBJ2-7, the CDR3 gives the full variable domain: DSGVTQTPKHLITATGQRVTLRCSPRSGDLSVYWYQQSLDQGLQFLIQYYNGEERAKGNILERFSAQQFPDLHSELNLSSLELGDSALYFCASSVDPQTSEQYFGPGTRLTVT.

V is TRBV5-4 and J is TRBJ2-5, with D uncertain. Trimming shortened V by 4 bases and J by 5 bases, and 12 bases separated the two germline ends. The CDR3 consists of 13 residues. Germline V CDR1 and CDR2: SGHNT, YYREEE (reference sequence). The CDR3 DNA follows: TGTGCCAGCAGCCCTAGAGATCCCGAGACCCAGTACTTC. Translated, it gives CASSPRDPETQYF.

The V call is TRBV6-1, the J call TRBJ2-3; 7 nucleotides line up with TRBD2. CDR1 and CDR2 from the germline V gene are MNHNS and SASEGT. This CDR3 has 10 residues. Here the CDR3 DNA reads TGTACGGGGGGTGAAGATACGCAGTATTTT. It specifies CTGGEDTQYF.

The chain joins TRBV10-1 to TRBJ2-1, with a weak D call TRBD1 (6 bases). Trimming took 0 bases from V and 11 from J, leaving 11 bases between them. Per the germline V gene, CDR1 is WNHNN and CDR2 is SYGVQD (reference sequence). This CDR3 is 13 amino acids long. The CDR3 DNA reads as TGCGCCAGCAGTGAGTCAGGGACAAGAAAGCAGTTCTTC. Translating gives CASSESGTRKQFF.

The chain couples TRBV7-8 to TRBJ2-7; D possibly matches TRBD1 or TRBD2 (5 bases each). Per the germline V gene, CDR1 is SGHVS and CDR2 is FQNEAQ. V lost 0 bases and J lost 6, with 9 bases in between. This CDR3 has 13 residues. The DNA of the CDR3 is TGTGCCAGCAGCTTAGCGGGGGACGGCGAGCAGTACTTC. It encodes CASSLAGDGEQYF.

This chain connects TRBV30 to TRBJ2-7, with TRBD1 identical over 8 bases. V was clipped by 0 bases and J by 7 bases; unmatched bases: 8. The germline CDR1 and CDR2 sequences are GTSNPN and SVGIG (reference sequence). The CDR3 has 14 residues. The CDR3 sequence is CAWSVRRDRREQYF. The DNA for the CDR3 is TGTGCCTGGAGTGTACGCCGGGACAGGAGGGAGCAGTACTTC.